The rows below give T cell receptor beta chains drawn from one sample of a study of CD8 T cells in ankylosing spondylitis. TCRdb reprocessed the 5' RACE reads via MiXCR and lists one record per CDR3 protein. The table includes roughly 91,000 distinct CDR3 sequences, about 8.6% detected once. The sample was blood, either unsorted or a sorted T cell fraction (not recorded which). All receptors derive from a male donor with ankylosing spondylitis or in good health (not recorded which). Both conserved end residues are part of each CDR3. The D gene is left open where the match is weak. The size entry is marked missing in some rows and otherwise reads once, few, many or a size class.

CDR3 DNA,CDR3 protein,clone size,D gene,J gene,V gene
TGTGCCAGCAGTGCTCTTAGGGAGCTGTTTTTT,CASSALRELFF,many,.,TRBJ2-2,TRBV12-3/TRBV12-4
TGTGCCATCGAGAGGGGACAGAGCACAGATACGCAGTATTTT,CAIERGQSTDTQYF,many,TRBD1,TRBJ2-3,TRBV10-3
TGTGCCAGCAGCCAATCGGGAATCGGCTATGGCTACACCTTC,CASSQSGIGYGYTF,many,.,TRBJ1-2,TRBV13
TGCAGTGCGCGCCCCAGGGCCGAGCAGTACTTC,CSARPRAEQYF,few,.,TRBJ2-7,TRBV20-1
TGCAGCGTTGTCAGGGGAACGAACACCGGGGAGCTGTTTTTT,CSVVRGTNTGELFF,many,.,TRBJ2-2,TRBV29-1
TGTGCCAGCAGCTCGCCATCGACTTACGGAGAGACCCAGTACTTC,CASSSPSTYGETQYF,many,.,TRBJ2-5,TRBV7-2
TGTGCCAGCAGTAGGGACGGATCCACCGGGGAGCTGTTTTTT,CASSRDGSTGELFF,many,.,TRBJ2-2,TRBV5-5
TGCAGTGCTAGCGGGGGGAGCTCCTACGAGCAGTACTTC,CSASGGSSYEQYF,.,TRBD2,TRBJ2-7,TRBV20-1
TGTGCCAGCAGCTTGGCAAATTACGACAGGCTCGGGCTCTATGGCTACACCTTC,CASSLANYDRLGLYGYTF,many,.,TRBJ1-2,TRBV5-4
TGTGCCAGCTTGGGCATTCTTGAATGGGAGCTGTTTTTT,CASLGILEWELFF,many,.,TRBJ2-2,TRBV12-3/TRBV12-4
TGTGCCAGCTCACTAGGCCTCCCCCACTTCGGCGAGCAGTACTTC,CASSLGLPHFGEQYF,.,.,TRBJ2-7,TRBV18
TGTGCCATCAGTGGAGGAAGCCGTAGCTCCTACAATGAGCAGTTCTTC,CAISGGSRSSYNEQFF,many,.,TRBJ2-1,TRBV10-3
TGCAGTGCTACCGGGACGGCCTCCTACGAGCAGTACTTC,CSATGTASYEQYF,few,.,TRBJ2-7,TRBV20-1
TGCGCCAGCAGCCAAGATTATCGAGGGGGGAACACTGAAGCTTTCTTT,CASSQDYRGGNTEAFF,many,.,TRBJ1-1,TRBV4-3
TGTGCCAGCAGCCGAACGGCCAGACCCTACGAGCAGTACTTC,CASSRTARPYEQYF,many,.,TRBJ2-7,TRBV7-8
TGCAGTGCAACGGGGGGCTTCGGCACTGAAGCTTTCTTT,CSATGGFGTEAFF,many,.,TRBJ1-1,TRBV20-1
TGTGCCATCAGTGATCCGAATCCGGGCCATAACTCTGGAAACACCATATATTTT,CAISDPNPGHNSGNTIYF,many,.,TRBJ1-3,TRBV10-3
TGTGCCAGCAGCCCCAACGGTGTCCATGAGCAGTTCTTC,CASSPNGVHEQFF,many,.,TRBJ2-1,TRBV27
TGTGCCAGCAGCCAGGGCGGACAGGGGATCACCGGGGAGCTGTTTTTT,CASSQGGQGITGELFF,few,TRBD1,TRBJ2-2,TRBV4-2
TGTGCCAGCAGCTTAGGTATCGGGACCAATGAGCAGTTCTTC,CASSLGIGTNEQFF,many,.,TRBJ2-1,TRBV7-2
TGTGCCAGCAGCTTCACGACTGGCGGGGAGCTGTTTTTT,CASSFTTGGELFF,many,.,TRBJ2-2,TRBV7-9
TGTGCCAGCCGCCTTGGGTACGAGCAGTACTTC,CASRLGYEQYF,many,.,TRBJ2-7,TRBV28
TGTGCCACCTCCCCGAACACTGAAGCTTTCTTT,CATSPNTEAFF,many,.,TRBJ1-1,TRBV24-1
TGTGCCAGCAGCTTAGCGGGGGACGAGCTCAGGTCTGGAAACACCATATATTTT,CASSLAGDELRSGNTIYF,.,.,TRBJ1-3,TRBV11-1
TGTGCCAGCAGCCTAGGAGGTGTAGGGGGTGGTCAGCCCCAGCATTTT,CASSLGGVGGGQPQHF,many,.,TRBJ1-5,TRBV7-2
TGTGCCAGCCTAGGACGGTATAATTCACCCCTCCACTTT,CASLGRYNSPLHF,many,.,TRBJ1-6,TRBV6-1
TGTGCCAGCTCACCACAACACGGTAGCACAGATACGCAGTATTTT,CASSPQHGSTDTQYF,many,.,TRBJ2-3,TRBV18
TGCAGTGCCACAATAGTCGGGGGAACCTACGAGCAGTACTTC,CSATIVGGTYEQYF,many,.,TRBJ2-7,TRBV20-1
TGCAGCGCCTGGGATGACCAGGGTGTATCCTCCTACGAGCAGTACTTC,CSAWDDQGVSSYEQYF,many,.,TRBJ2-7,TRBV29-1
TGTGCCAGCAGTCGGGACAGCTTCTCCTACGAGCAGTACTTC,CASSRDSFSYEQYF,many,TRBD1,TRBJ2-7,TRBV9
TGTGCCAGCTCACCACCTACTTCGGTTGGAAATTCACCCCTCCACTTT,CASSPPTSVGNSPLHF,many,.,TRBJ1-6,TRBV18
TGTGCCAGCAGCCCTAAGCGGGGGAGTGCCTACAATGAGCAGTTCTTC,CASSPKRGSAYNEQFF,few,TRBD2,TRBJ2-1,TRBV5-4
TGTGCCAGCAGGCCTAGAGAAGAGACCCAGTACTTC,CASRPREETQYF,many,.,TRBJ2-5,TRBV2
TGTGCCAGCAGTGGGACTAGCGGGGTGGAGACCCAGTACTTC,CASSGTSGVETQYF,.,TRBD2,TRBJ2-5,TRBV6-5
TGCAGCGTTGAAGCGGGCAGCTACACTGAAGCTTTCTTT,CSVEAGSYTEAFF,many,.,TRBJ1-1,TRBV29-1
TGCAGTGCTAGACAGACAGGAGACGGGGGCTACACCTTC,CSARQTGDGGYTF,many,.,TRBJ1-2,TRBV20-1
TGCAGTGCTGCTAGACAGGGTATGACTGAAGCTTTCTTT,CSAARQGMTEAFF,.,TRBD1,TRBJ1-1,TRBV20-1
TGCAGCGAACGGACAGCGAACACAGATACGCAGTATTTT,CSERTANTDTQYF,many,.,TRBJ2-3,TRBV29-1
TGCGCCAGCAGCCCCGACTCTGGGTTTGGCCCCCAGCATTTT,CASSPDSGFGPQHF,few,.,TRBJ1-5,TRBV5-1
TGCAGTGCCGTCCCGGGACTAGCGGATTACGAGCAGTACTTC,CSAVPGLADYEQYF,few,TRBD2,TRBJ2-7,TRBV20-1